This TCR beta chain emerged from a study of beta chain features in type 1 diabetes. Overall study findings and caveats: Possibly, sequencing cDNA over-represented cells that had high TCR expression levels.

What was sequenced were expressed TCRB transcripts, since all of the isolated RNA had been reverse transcribed. Libraries were prepared by immunoSEQ multiplex PCR; TCRdb keeps only in-frame clonotypes and omits some of them. This sample carries over 150,000 clones, under 9.5% of them seen once, and the ten largest clones take about 0.6%. This clone has a handful of counts. As yet, its antigen is unknown. Germline V gives CDR1 GTSNPN, CDR2 SVGIG (reference sequence). V shed 2 bases and J 4 bases; nucleotides not matched to a gene: 5. CDR3 length equals 14 residues. Sampling consisted of one heparinised blood draw per donor, averaging roughly 0.12 L.

V and J are TRBV30 and TRBJ2-3; 8 bases fit TRBD2. This receptor was taken from a man between 18 and 29 years old in good health. Sequenced input: central memory CD4+ T cells from blood. CDR3 amino acids: CAWSSGSRPDTQYF. The CDR3 bases are TGTGCCTGGAGTAGCGGGAGTAGACCAGATACGCAGTATTTT.